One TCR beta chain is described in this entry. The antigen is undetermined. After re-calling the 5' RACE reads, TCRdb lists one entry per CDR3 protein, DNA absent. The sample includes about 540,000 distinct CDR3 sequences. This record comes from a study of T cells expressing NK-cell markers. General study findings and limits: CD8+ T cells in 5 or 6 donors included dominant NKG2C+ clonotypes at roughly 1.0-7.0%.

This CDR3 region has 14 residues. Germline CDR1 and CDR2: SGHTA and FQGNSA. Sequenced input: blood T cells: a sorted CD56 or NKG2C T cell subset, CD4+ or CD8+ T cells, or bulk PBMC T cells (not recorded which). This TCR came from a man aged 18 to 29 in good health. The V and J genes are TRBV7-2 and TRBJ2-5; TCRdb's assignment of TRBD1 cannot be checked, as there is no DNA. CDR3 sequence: CASSSRGQGETQYF.